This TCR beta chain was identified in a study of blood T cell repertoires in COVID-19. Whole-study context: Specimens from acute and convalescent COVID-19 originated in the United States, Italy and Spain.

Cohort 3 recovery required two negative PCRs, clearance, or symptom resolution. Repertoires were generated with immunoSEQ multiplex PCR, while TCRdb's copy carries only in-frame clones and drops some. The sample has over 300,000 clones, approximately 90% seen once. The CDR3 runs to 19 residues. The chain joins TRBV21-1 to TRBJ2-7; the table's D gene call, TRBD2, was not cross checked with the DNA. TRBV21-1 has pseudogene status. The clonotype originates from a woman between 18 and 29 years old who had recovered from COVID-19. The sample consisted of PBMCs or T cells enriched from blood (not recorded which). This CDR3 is CASSKVLGLGPESFNEQYF. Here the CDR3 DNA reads TGTGCCAGCAGCAAAGTACTGGGACTTGGGCCTGAATCATTCAACGAGCAGTACTTC.